This entry lists 17 T cell receptor beta chains sequenced from one sample in a study of beta chain features in type 1 diabetes. Expressed TCRB transcripts got sequenced, as all isolated RNA was reverse transcribed. The table came from immunoSEQ multiplex PCR; TCRdb's copy has only in-frame clones and leaves some out. The sample holds around 400,000 clones, about 16% seen once. The sample taken for sequencing was naive CD4+ T cells from blood. Receptors originate from a woman aged 18-30 years in good health.

This clone was observed a few times. J is TRBJ1-1 and V is TRBV18; 8 bases align to TRBD1. The CDR3 loop spans 14 amino acids. Trimming took 6 bases from V and 4 from J; bases not matched to a gene: 7. Per germline, CDR1 KGHSH and CDR2 LQKENI. The CDR3 DNA follows: TGTGCCAGCTCTCGGACAGGGACGGGCACTGAAGCTTTCTTT. As protein: CASSRTGTGTEAFF.

This clone was counted between two and nine times. The chain links TRBV30 to TRBJ1-1; D not certain. The germline V gene has CDR1 GTSNPN and CDR2 SVGIG (reference sequence). Trimming stripped 4 bases from V and 4 bases from J, with 10 bases between. The CDR3 consists of 12 residues. CDR3 nucleotides: TGTGCCTGGACCGGAGGTGGCACTGAAGCTTTCTTT. Translation: CAWTGGGTEAFF.

V is TRBV28 and J is TRBJ2-5; 13 bases match TRBD2. V lost 2 bases to trimming and J lost 5 bases; unmatched junction nucleotides: 8. The CDR3 covers 17 residues. The germline V gene encodes CDR1 MDHEN and CDR2 SYDVKM. The DNA of the CDR3 is TGTGCCAGCAGTTTAGGCGGGACTAGCGGGGATCCGGAGACCCAGTACTTC. Translating it yields CASSLGGTSGDPETQYF.

In this sample, this clone turned up a few times. V is TRBV5-4 and J is TRBJ2-5, with TRBD2 identical over 10 bases. The CDR3 contains 15 residues. Germline CDR1 and CDR2: SGHNT and YYREEE (reference sequence). Losses at the gene ends were 0 bases for V and 4 bases for J; bases not matched to a gene: 3. The CDR3 protein is CASSLALAGSETQYF. In DNA, the CDR3 is TGTGCCAGCAGCTTGGCACTAGCGGGATCAGAGACCCAGTACTTC.

This clone has more than one count but fewer than ten. The V call is TRBV7-9, the J call TRBJ2-7, with D possibly TRBD1 on 6 matching bases. This CDR3 comprises 14 residues. The V end was cut by 1 base, the J end by 3 bases, with 10 bases between. Per the germline V gene, CDR1 is SEHNR and CDR2 is FQNEAQ (reference sequence). The CDR3 DNA sequence: TGTGCCAGCAGCTTAGAACAGGGTATCTACGAGCAGTACTTC. It is translated as CASSLEQGIYEQYF. Full variable domain (rest looked up from reference TRBV7-9 and TRBJ2-7): DTGVSQNPRHKITKRGQNVTFRCDPISEHNRLYWYRQTLGQGPEFLTYFQNEAQLEKSRLLSDRFSAERPKGSFSTLEIQRTEQGDSAMYLCASSLEQGIYEQYFGPGTRLTVT.

This clone appeared a few times. The V and J genes are TRBV9 and TRBJ1-4; D perhaps matches TRBD1 (6 bases). CDR3 length: 19 residues. From germline, CDR1 is SGDLS and CDR2 YYNGEE. V was pared by 3 bases and J by 4 bases, with 25 bases between. CDR3: CASSAEGQGIRSLNEKLFF. The CDR3 DNA reads as TGTGCCAGCAGCGCAGAAGGGCAGGGGATCCGTAGCCTTAATGAAAAACTGTTTTTT.

The sample holds a few counts of this clone. This chain joins TRBV6-5 and TRBJ2-1; 7 bases match TRBD1. V lost 2 bases and J lost 5; bases outside the gene matches: 3. CDR3 size: 14 residues. Per germline, CDR1 MNHEY and CDR2 SVGAGI. The CDR3 DNA reads as TGTGCCAGCAGTTACCGGGACAGCAACAATGAGCAGTTCTTC. It specifies CASSYRDSNNEQFF.

J is TRBJ2-7 and V is TRBV28; perhaps TRBD1 as D (5 bases). V was cut by 6 bases and J by 2 bases, with 11 bases left in between. The CDR3 consists of 13 residues. Germline V gene data show CDR1 as MDHEN and CDR2 as SYDVKM. CDR3 protein: CASSSTVPYEQYF. The CDR3 coding sequence is TGTGCCAGCAGCTCGACAGTACCCTACGAGCAGTACTTC.

In this sample, this clone turned up a few times. The chain employs TRBV5-4 and TRBJ2-7; 7 bases map to TRBD2. The CDR3 has 14 amino acids. In germline, CDR1 is SGHNT, CDR2 YYREEE (reference sequence). V shed 5 bases and J 3 bases; nucleotides not matched to a gene: 8. CDR3 DNA: TGTGCCAGCAGTAGTAGCGGGCGGATCTACGAGCAGTACTTC. Its translation: CASSSSGRIYEQYF. The entire variable domain, with the rest obtained from reference TRBV5-4 and TRBJ2-7, is as follows: ETGVTQSPTHLIKTRGQQVTLRCSSQSGHNTVSWYQQALGQGPQFIFQYYREEENGRGNFPPRFSGLQFPNYSSELNVNALELDDSALYLCASSSSGRIYEQYFGPGTRLTVT.

The chain uses TRBV29-1 and TRBJ2-2; 10 bases are a match to TRBD2. Germline lookup yields CDR1 SQVTM and CDR2 ANQGSEA. With 2 bases clipped from V and 5 bases from J, the junction kept 5 bases outside the gene matches. The CDR3 runs to 15 residues. CDR3 amino acids: CSVEPIAGGTGELFF. The DNA for the CDR3 is TGCAGCGTTGAACCCATAGCGGGAGGAACCGGGGAGCTGTTTTTT.

The chain employs TRBV14 and TRBJ1-2, with D tentatively TRBD1 (6 bases). Germline V gene data show CDR1 as SGHDN and CDR2 as FVKESK. The CDR3 has 12 residues. V was shortened by 6 bases and J by 4 bases, with 9 bases between the two germline ends. Written as DNA, the CDR3 is TGTGCCAGCAGACAGGGTGGCTATGGCTACACCTTC. Amino acids: CASRQGGYGYTF.

This clone showed up just a few times. The CDR3 is CAWSADPAGYGEQYF. CDR3 bases: TGTGCCTGGAGTGCGGACCCCGCGGGATACGGGGAGCAGTACTTC. This sequence joins TRBV30 and TRBJ2-7; D possibly corresponds to TRBD2 (6 bases). The CDR3 totals 15 residues. The germline V gene has CDR1 GTSNPN and CDR2 SVGIG (reference sequence). V was clipped by 1 base and J by 7 bases, with 20 bases between them.

CDR3 protein: CASSYSITYEQYF. CDR3 nucleotides: TGTGCCAGCAGCTATTCGATAACCTACGAGCAGTACTTC. The chain joins TRBV6-5 to TRBJ2-7; D call uncertain. This CDR3 has 13 amino acids. Germline values: CDR1 MNHEY, CDR2 SVGAGI. V gave up 6 bases and J gave up 2 bases, with 11 bases separating them.

This clone was detected only a few times. The chain combines TRBV4-3 with TRBJ2-6; D is unclear. V was cut by 1 base and J by 0 bases, with 7 bases left in between. The CDR3 contains 16 residues. Germline lookup yields CDR1 LGHNA and CDR2 YSLEER. CDR3 sequence (DNA): TGCGCCAGCAGCCAAGCACCGGTCTCTGGGGCCAACGTCCTGACTTTC. Protein: CASSQAPVSGANVLTF.

The chain has TRBV6-5 and TRBJ1-1, with 7 bases aligning to TRBD1. The CDR3 has 12 amino acids. V lost 6 bases to trimming and J lost 8 bases; unmatched junction nucleotides: 6. Germline V gives CDR1 MNHEY, CDR2 SVGAGI. DNA of the CDR3: TGTGCCAGCAGAACCGGGGACAGAGAAGCTTTCTTT. Encoded protein: CASRTGDREAFF.

The V call is TRBV9, the J call TRBJ2-7; 12 nucleotides line up with TRBD2. After removal of 3 bases from V and 1 base from J, the junction contained 8 bases not matched to a gene. This CDR3 region has 17 residues. Germline V CDR1 and CDR2: SGDLS, YYNGEE. CDR3 nucleotides: TGTGCCAGCAGCGGTGCTAGCGGGGGGGGAGGGTCCTACGAGCAGTACTTC. It is translated as CASSGASGGGGSYEQYF. The variable domain in full, with the rest retrieved from reference TRBV9 and TRBJ2-7, is DSGVTQTPKHLITATGQRVTLRCSPRSGDLSVYWYQQSLDQGLQFLIQYYNGEERAKGNILERFSAQQFPDLHSELNLSSLELGDSALYFCASSGASGGGGSYEQYFGPGTRLTVT.

This clone was seen a few times. Other DNA sequences in the same sample also yield this CDR3. J is TRBJ2-3 and V is TRBV29-1; possibly TRBD2 for D (5 bases). The germline gives CDR1 SQVTM, CDR2 ANQGSEA. The CDR3 is 13 residues long. Trimming removed 4 bases at V and 1 base at J, with 9 bases between. In DNA, the CDR3 is TGCAGCGTTGTAGCCGGGGGCACAGATACGCAGTATTTT. Its translation is CSVVAGGTDTQYF.